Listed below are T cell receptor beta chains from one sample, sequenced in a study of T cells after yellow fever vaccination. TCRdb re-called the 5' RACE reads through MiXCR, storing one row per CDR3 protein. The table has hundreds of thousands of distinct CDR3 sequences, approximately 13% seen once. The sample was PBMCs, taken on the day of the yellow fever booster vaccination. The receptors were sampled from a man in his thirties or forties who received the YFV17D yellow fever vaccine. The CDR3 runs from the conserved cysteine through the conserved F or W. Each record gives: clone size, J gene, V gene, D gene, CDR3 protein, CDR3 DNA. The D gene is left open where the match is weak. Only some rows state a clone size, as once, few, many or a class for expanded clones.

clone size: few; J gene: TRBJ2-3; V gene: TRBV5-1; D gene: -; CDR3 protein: CASSPEGVYGDTQYF; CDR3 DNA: TGCGCCAGCAGCCCCGAGGGGGTCTACGGAGATACGCAGTATTTT
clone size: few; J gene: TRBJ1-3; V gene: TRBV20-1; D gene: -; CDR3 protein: CSASTLPGNTIYF; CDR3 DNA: TGCAGTGCTTCGACTCTGCCTGGAAACACCATATATTTT
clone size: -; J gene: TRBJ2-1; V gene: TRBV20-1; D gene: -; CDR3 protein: CSASPRSSYNEQFF; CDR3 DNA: TGCAGTGCTAGCCCCAGGAGCTCCTACAATGAGCAGTTCTTC
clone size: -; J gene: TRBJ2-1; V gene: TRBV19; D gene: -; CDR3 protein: CASSIRIGRNEQFF; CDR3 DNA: TGTGCCAGTAGTATCCGAATTGGGAGGAATGAGCAGTTCTTC
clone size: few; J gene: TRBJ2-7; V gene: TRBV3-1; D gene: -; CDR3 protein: CASSQGELRRTTGEQYF; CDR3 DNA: TGTGCCAGCAGCCAGGGTGAGCTACGGAGGACTACGGGTGAGCAGTACTTC
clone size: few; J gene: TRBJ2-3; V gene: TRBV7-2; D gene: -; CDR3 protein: CASSKVRGNTDTQYF; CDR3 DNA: TGTGCCAGCAGCAAAGTCCGGGGGAACACAGATACGCAGTATTTT
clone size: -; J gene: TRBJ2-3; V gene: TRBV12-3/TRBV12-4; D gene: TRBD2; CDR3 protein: CASSLGARTSGTDTQYF; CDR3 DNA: TGTGCCAGCAGTTTAGGAGCCCGGACTAGCGGGACAGATACGCAGTATTTT
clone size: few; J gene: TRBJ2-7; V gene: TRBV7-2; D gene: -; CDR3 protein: CASSLFAGSDYEQYF; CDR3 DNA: TGTGCCAGCAGCTTATTCGCGGGTTCCGACTACGAGCAGTACTTC
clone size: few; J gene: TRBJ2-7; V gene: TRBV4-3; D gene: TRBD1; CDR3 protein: CASSPGQWGGYEQYF; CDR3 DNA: TGCGCCAGCAGTCCGGGACAGTGGGGCGGCTACGAGCAGTACTTC
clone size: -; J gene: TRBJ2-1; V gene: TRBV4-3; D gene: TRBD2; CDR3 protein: CASSQVSGSSGDNEQFF; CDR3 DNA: TGCGCCAGCAGCCAAGTTAGCGGGAGCAGTGGGGACAATGAGCAGTTCTTC
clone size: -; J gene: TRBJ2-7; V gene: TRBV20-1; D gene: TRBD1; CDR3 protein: CSALRAVPGGNSYEQYF; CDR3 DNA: TGCAGTGCTCTCCGCGCCGTGCCAGGGGGAAACTCCTACGAGCAGTACTTC
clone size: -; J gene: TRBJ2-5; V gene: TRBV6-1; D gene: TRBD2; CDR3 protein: CATAGSGRVGTQYF; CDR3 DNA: TGTGCCACCGCGGGAAGCGGGAGGGTTGGGACCCAGTACTTC
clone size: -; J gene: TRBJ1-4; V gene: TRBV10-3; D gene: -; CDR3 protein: CAISESTARDEKLFF; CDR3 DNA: TGTGCCATCAGTGAGTCCACAGCCAGGGATGAAAAACTGTTTTTT
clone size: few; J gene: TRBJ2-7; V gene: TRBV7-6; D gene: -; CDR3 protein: CASSLGTGTTYEQYF; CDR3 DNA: TGTGCCAGCAGCTTGGGTACCGGGACAACCTACGAGCAGTACTTC
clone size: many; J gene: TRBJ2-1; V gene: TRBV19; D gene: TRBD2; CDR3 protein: CASSSGRAGEQFF; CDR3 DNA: TGTGCCAGTAGTAGCGGGAGGGCCGGTGAGCAGTTCTTC
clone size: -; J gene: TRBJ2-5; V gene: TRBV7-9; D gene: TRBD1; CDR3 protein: CASRFGQEGTQYF; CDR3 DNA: TGTGCCAGCAGATTTGGACAGGAAGGTACCCAGTACTTC
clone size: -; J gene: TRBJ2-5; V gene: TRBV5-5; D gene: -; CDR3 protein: CASRLPGMGETQYF; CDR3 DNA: TGTGCCAGCAGGCTACCAGGGATGGGAGAGACCCAGTACTTC
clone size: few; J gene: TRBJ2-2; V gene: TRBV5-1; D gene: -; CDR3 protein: CASSLAVSRANTGELFF; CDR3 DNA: TGCGCCAGCAGCTTGGCCGTTTCTAGGGCAAACACCGGGGAGCTGTTTTTT
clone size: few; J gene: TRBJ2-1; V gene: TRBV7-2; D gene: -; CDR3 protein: CASSLARQRVSFF; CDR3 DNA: TGTGCCAGCAGCTTAGCGAGACAACGCGTTTCGTTCTTC
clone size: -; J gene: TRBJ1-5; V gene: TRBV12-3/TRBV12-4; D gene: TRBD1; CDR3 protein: CASSHRGTHQPQHF; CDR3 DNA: TGTGCCAGCAGTCACAGGGGAACCCATCAGCCCCAGCATTTT
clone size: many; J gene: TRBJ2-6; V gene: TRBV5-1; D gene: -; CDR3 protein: CASSPRDSGANVLTF; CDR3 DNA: TGCGCCAGCAGCCCGAGGGACTCTGGGGCCAACGTCCTGACTTTC
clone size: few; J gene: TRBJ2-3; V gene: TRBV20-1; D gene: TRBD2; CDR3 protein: CSARRTSGRAPDTQYF; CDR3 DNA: TGCAGTGCTAGACGGACTAGCGGGAGGGCCCCAGATACGCAGTATTTT
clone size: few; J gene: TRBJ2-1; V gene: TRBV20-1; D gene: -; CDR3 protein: CSASLGHEQFF; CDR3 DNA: TGCAGTGCTAGTTTGGGCCATGAGCAGTTCTTC
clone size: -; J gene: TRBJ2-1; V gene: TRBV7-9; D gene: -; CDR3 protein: CASSSRDDEQFF; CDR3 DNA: TGTGCCAGCAGCTCCCGGGACGATGAGCAGTTCTTC
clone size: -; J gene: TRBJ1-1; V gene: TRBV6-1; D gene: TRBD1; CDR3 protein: CASIKTSTGWAEAFF; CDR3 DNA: TGTGCCAGCATCAAGACTTCGACAGGGTGGGCTGAAGCTTTCTTT
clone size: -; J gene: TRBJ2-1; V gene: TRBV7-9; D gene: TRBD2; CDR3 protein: CASSLALVAGANEQFF; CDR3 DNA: TGTGCCAGCAGCTTAGCGCTGGTAGCGGGAGCCAATGAGCAGTTCTTC
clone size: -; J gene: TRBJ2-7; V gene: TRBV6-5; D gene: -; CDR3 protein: CASSYSSRGAAYEQYF; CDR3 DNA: TGTGCCAGCAGTTACTCGAGTCGTGGCGCAGCCTACGAGCAGTACTTC
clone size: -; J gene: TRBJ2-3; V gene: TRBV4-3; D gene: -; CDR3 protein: CASSQDVARTDTQYF; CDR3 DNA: TGCGCCAGCAGCCAAGATGTGGCGAGGACAGATACGCAGTATTTT
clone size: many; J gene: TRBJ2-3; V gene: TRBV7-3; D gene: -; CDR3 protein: CASSSNPSGIQPNTQYF; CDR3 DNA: TGTGCCAGCAGCTCTAATCCCAGCGGAATCCAACCGAATACGCAGTATTTT
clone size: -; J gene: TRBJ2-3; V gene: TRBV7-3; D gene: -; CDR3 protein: CASSQTRGRDTQYF; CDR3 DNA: TGTGCCAGCAGCCAGACAAGAGGCCGAGATACGCAGTATTTT
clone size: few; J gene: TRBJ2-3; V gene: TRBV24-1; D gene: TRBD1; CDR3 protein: CATSDRAGGPDTQYF; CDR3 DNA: TGTGCCACCAGTGATCGGGCAGGGGGCCCAGATACGCAGTATTTT
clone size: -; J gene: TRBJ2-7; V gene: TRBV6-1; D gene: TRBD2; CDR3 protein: CASIPGLAGAISDEQYF; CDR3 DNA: TGTGCCAGCATCCCCGGACTAGCGGGAGCTATATCGGACGAGCAGTACTTC
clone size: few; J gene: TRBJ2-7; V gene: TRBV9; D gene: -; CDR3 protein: CASSVGQQNPQYF; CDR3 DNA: TGTGCCAGCAGCGTAGGACAGCAAAATCCCCAGTACTTC
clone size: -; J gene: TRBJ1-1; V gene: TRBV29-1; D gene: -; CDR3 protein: CSVAWGGTEAFF; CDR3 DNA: TGCAGCGTCGCGTGGGGAGGCACTGAAGCTTTCTTT
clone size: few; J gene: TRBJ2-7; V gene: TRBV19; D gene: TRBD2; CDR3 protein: CASRGLAGGSYEQYF; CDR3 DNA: TGTGCCAGTAGGGGCTTAGCGGGAGGCTCCTACGAGCAGTACTTC
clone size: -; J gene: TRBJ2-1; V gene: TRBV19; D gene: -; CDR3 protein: CASSILGGPYNEQFF; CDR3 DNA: TGTGCCAGTAGTATACTAGGGGGGCCTTACAATGAGCAGTTCTTC
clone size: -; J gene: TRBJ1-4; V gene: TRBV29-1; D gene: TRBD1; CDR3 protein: CSVEGGQGVEKLFF; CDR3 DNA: TGCAGCGTTGAGGGCGGACAGGGAGTTGAAAAACTGTTTTTT
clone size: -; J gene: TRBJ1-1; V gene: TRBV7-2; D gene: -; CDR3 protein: CASSPLGHREAFF; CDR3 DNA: TGTGCCAGCAGCCCACTAGGACACCGTGAAGCTTTCTTT
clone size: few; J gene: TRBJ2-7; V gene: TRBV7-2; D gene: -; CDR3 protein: CASSSFGRNYEQYF; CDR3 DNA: TGTGCCAGCAGCTCCTTCGGACGAAACTACGAGCAGTACTTC
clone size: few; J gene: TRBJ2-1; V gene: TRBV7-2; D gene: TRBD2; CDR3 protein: CASRIPSGNYNEQFF; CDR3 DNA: TGTGCCAGCAGGATCCCTAGCGGGAACTACAATGAGCAGTTCTTC
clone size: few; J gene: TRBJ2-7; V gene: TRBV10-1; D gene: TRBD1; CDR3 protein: CASSRDSSDSEQYF; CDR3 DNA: TGCGCCAGCAGTCGGGACAGCTCGGATAGCGAGCAGTACTTC
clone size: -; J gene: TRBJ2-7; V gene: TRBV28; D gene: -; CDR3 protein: CASAIPPRAITYEQYF; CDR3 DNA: TGTGCCAGCGCAATCCCCCCGAGGGCCATTACCTACGAGCAGTACTTC
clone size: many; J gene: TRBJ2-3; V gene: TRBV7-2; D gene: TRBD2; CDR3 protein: CASSLSRGGDTQYF; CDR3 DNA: TGTGCCAGCAGCTTAAGTCGCGGGGGGGATACGCAGTATTTT
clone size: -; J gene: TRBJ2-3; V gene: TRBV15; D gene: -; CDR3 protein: CATSRVNSGSDTQYF; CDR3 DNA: TGTGCCACCAGCAGAGTAAATAGCGGATCAGATACGCAGTATTTT
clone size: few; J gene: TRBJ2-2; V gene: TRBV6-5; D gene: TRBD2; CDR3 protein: CASTSSGIFSGELFF; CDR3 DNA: TGTGCCAGCACTTCTAGCGGGATCTTTTCCGGGGAGCTGTTTTTT
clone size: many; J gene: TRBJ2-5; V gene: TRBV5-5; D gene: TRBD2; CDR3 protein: CASSTGLAAGETQYF; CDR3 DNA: TGTGCCAGCAGCACGGGACTAGCCGCGGGAGAGACCCAGTACTTC
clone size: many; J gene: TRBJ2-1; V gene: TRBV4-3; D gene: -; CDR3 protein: CASSQELSPGVEQFF; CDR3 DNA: TGCGCCAGCAGCCAAGAACTATCTCCAGGGGTTGAGCAGTTCTTC
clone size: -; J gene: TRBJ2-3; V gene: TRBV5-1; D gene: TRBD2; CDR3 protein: CASSLRPAGEVGDTQYF; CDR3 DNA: TGCGCCAGCAGCTTGCGCCCAGCGGGAGAAGTCGGAGATACGCAGTATTTT
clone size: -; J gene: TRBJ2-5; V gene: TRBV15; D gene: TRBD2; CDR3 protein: CATSTGHSGRFRETQYF; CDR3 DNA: TGTGCCACCAGCACTGGCCATAGCGGGAGGTTTCGGGAGACCCAGTACTTC
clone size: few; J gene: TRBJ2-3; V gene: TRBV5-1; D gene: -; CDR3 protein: CASTIAEPSTDTQYF; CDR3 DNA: TGCGCCAGCACCATAGCGGAACCTAGCACAGATACGCAGTATTTT
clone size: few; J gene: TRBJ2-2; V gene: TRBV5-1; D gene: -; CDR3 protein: CASRAGATAGELFF; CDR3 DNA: TGCGCCAGCAGGGCCGGGGCTACCGCCGGGGAGCTGTTTTTT
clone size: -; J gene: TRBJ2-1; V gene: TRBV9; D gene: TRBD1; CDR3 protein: CASSPLGQGLLFF; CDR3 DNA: TGTGCCAGCAGCCCCCTCGGACAGGGCTTGTTATTCTTC
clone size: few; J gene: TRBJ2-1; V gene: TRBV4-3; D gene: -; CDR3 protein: CASSQDPLPKGDEQFF; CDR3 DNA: TGCGCCAGCAGCCAAGACCCCCTCCCTAAAGGGGATGAGCAGTTCTTC
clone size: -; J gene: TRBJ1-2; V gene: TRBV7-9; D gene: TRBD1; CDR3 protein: CASSAGTGEMNGYTF; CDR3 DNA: TGTGCCAGCAGCGCCGGGACAGGCGAAATGAATGGCTACACCTTC
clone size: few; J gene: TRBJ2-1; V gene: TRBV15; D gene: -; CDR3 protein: CATSRPPGRRGYGEQFF; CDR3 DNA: TGTGCCACCAGCAGACCTCCGGGGCGACGGGGCTACGGTGAGCAGTTCTTC
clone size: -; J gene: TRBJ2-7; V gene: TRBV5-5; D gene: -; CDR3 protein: CASSLDSGSYEQYF; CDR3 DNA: TGTGCCAGCAGCTTGGATTCTGGATCCTACGAGCAGTACTTC
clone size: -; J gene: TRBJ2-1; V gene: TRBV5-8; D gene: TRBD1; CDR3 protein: CASSARTGVSIGEQFF; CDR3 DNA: TGTGCCAGCAGCGCCAGGACAGGGGTATCGATTGGTGAGCAGTTCTTC